The next 10 T cell receptor beta chains were all read from a single sample in a study of blood T cell repertoires in COVID-19. Data came from immunoSEQ multiplex PCR; TCRdb stores just in-frame clones and leaves some out. This sample has about 140,000 clones, with about 76% found just once. The sample consisted of peripheral blood. These receptors all stem from a human donor in a cohort sampled during active COVID-19.

V is TRBV4-1 and J is TRBJ2-4; 7 bases agree with TRBD1. The CDR3 contains 15 residues. Germline V CDR1 and CDR2: MGHRA, YSYEKL. V gave up 4 bases and J gave up 8 bases; unmatched junction bases: 11. The CDR3 here is CASSLYDRDYDIQYF. In DNA, the CDR3 is TGCGCCAGCAGCCTTTACGACAGGGATTACGACATTCAGTACTTC.

V and J are TRBV9 and TRBJ2-7; TRBD1 agrees at 10 bases. The V gene's germline CDR1 is SGDLS and CDR2 YYNGEE. This CDR3 spans 15 amino acids. Unmatched junction bases numbered 7, after V lost 3 bases and J lost 4 bases. CDR3 sequence: CASSAGQGVWYEQYF. CDR3 nucleotide sequence: TGTGCCAGCAGCGCAGGACAGGGGGTTTGGTACGAGCAGTACTTC.

This clone was found a few times. The chain joins TRBV5-1 to TRBJ1-2, with D perhaps matching TRBD1 (6 bases). Germline lookup yields CDR1 SGHRS and CDR2 YFSETQ. The length of the CDR3 is 13 residues. Deletions cut 0 bases from V and 3 bases from J, with 6 bases between. The CDR3 loop reads CASSLAGDYGYTF. CDR3 bases: TGCGCCAGCAGCTTGGCAGGGGACTATGGCTACACCTTC.

The V and J genes are TRBV7-6 and TRBJ2-7; 12 bases agree with TRBD1. The CDR3 has 16 amino acids. V lost 0 bases and J lost 2; bases outside the gene matches: 2. CDR1 and CDR2 (germline): SGHVS, FNYEAQ. CDR3 sequence (DNA): TGTGCCAGCAGCTTAGCGTGGGACAGGGGGCCCTACGAGCAGTACTTC. Protein sequence: CASSLAWDRGPYEQYF.

The rearrangement uses TRBV7-3 and TRBJ2-6; 9 positions agree with TRBD2. Germline V gene lookup returns CDR1 SGHTA and CDR2 FQGTGA. This CDR3 comprises 17 residues. The junction had 9 bases not matched to a gene; V was cut back by 5 bases and J by 4 bases. The CDR3: CASSPQAGGHGANVLTF. CDR3 DNA: TGTGCCAGCAGCCCTCAAGCGGGAGGTCACGGGGCCAACGTCCTGACTTTC.

J is TRBJ1-2 and V is TRBV3-1 (or the pseudogene TRBV3-2), with a possible D match to TRBD1 (5 bases). V dropped 8 bases and J dropped 6 bases, with 16 bases sitting between them. This CDR3 comprises 13 residues. Germline-derived CDR1 and CDR2 are LGHDT and YNNKEL (reference sequence). The CDR3 coding sequence is TGTGCCAGCTCGGGGGGTACCCATCATGGCTACACCTTC. It yields the protein CASSGGTHHGYTF.

The chain links TRBV29-1 to TRBJ1-2, with 7 bases that match TRBD1. Germline-derived CDR1 and CDR2 are SQVTM and ANQGSEA. Unmatched junction bases numbered 9, after V lost 1 base and J lost 4 bases. The CDR3 is 15 amino acids. The chain's CDR3 is CSVEGSGRGIYGYTF. The CDR3 DNA follows: TGCAGCGTTGAAGGGTCCGGCAGGGGGATCTATGGCTACACCTTC.

The V gene is TRBV28, the J gene TRBJ2-6, with D uncertain. Germline assignment: CDR1 MDHEN and CDR2 SYDVKM. Trimming left V 2 bases short and J 2 bases short, with 10 bases between. CDR3 size: 16 residues. The DNA of the CDR3 is TGTGCCAGCAGTTTAACAGTCTATGCTGGGGCCAACGTCCTGACTTTC. Encoded protein: CASSLTVYAGANVLTF.

The CDR3 is CASRWRGGREDEQYF. CDR3 sequence (DNA): TGTGCCAGCAGGTGGAGGGGCGGGAGGGAAGACGAGCAGTACTTC. The V gene is TRBV28, the J gene TRBJ2-7, with 9 bases lining up with TRBD2. Per germline, CDR1 MDHEN and CDR2 SYDVKM. J gave up 5 bases and V 6 bases, and 11 bases lay outside the gene matches. This CDR3 is 15 amino acids long.

The chain uses TRBV4-3 and TRBJ2-7; TRBD2 agrees at 10 bases. The CDR3 runs to 19 residues. Germline CDR1 LGHNA, CDR2 YSLEER. Trimming removed 5 bases from V and 4 bases from J; junction bases left unmatched: 20. CDR3: CASSETGTSVGLNGYEQYF. The CDR3 region has the DNA TGCGCCAGCAGCGAAACCGGGACTAGCGTTGGACTTAACGGGTACGAGCAGTACTTC.